The 31 T cell receptor beta chains reported below all come from one sample, sequenced in a study of T cell repertoires in cytomegalovirus infection. TCRdb processed the reads anew with MiXCR; each CDR3 protein has one entry. The data contain 49,000 or so distinct CDR3 sequences, around 18% of them singletons. Their antigens remain unidentified. The sample in question was CD8+ T cells from cultured PBMCs, obtained from culture after CMV antigen stimulation. Source of these receptors: a human donor in good health (CMV status not recorded). Some clones in this sample may be carry-over from other donors' samples.

V is TRBV6-6 and J is TRBJ1-4; D remains unclear. The CDR3 runs 11 residues. Germline CDR1 reads MNHNY; CDR2 reads SVGAGI (reference sequence). V lost 2 bases, J lost 7 bases, and 2 bases lay in between. CDR3 nucleotide sequence: TGTGCCAGCAGTTACAGTGAAAAACTGTTTTTT. It encodes CASSYSEKLFF.

This rearrangement joins TRBV4-3 to TRBJ2-7; the match to TRBD2 covers 7 bases. The CDR3 spans 13 residues. V trimming: 0 bases; J trimming: 7 bases; junction bases outside the gene matches: 3. The V gene's germline CDR1 is LGHNA and CDR2 YSLEER. DNA for the CDR3: TGCGCCAGCAGCCAAGATACCGGGAGGGAGCAGTACTTC. It yields the protein CASSQDTGREQYF.

The chain is built from TRBV4-2 and TRBJ1-4; 9 nucleotides line up with TRBD1. CDR1 LGHNA and CDR2 YNFKEQ come from the germline V gene. The CDR3 is 16 amino acids. Unmatched junction bases numbered 8, after V lost 4 bases and J lost 5 bases. DNA for the CDR3: TGTGCCAGCAGCCCACTAACAGGGGGCGTGAATGAAAAACTGTTTTTT. Its translation is CASSPLTGGVNEKLFF.

This rearrangement joins TRBV15 to TRBJ2-5, with unresolved D. The CDR3 totals 15 residues. Germline V lookup: CDR1 LNHNV, CDR2 YYDKDF (reference sequence). Trimming left V 1 base short and J 4 bases short, with 13 bases between. The CDR3 loop is CATSRVAGIGETQYF. CDR3 DNA sequence: TGTGCCACCAGCAGAGTGGCAGGTATAGGAGAGACCCAGTACTTC. Complete variable domain (other parts from reference TRBV15 and TRBJ2-5): DAMVIQNPRYQVTQFGKPVTLSCSQTLNHNVMYWYQQKSSQAPKLLFHYYDKDFNNEADTPDNFQSRRPNTSFCFLDIRSPGLGDTAMYLCATSRVAGIGETQYFGPGTRLLVL.

This clonotype was counted at least ten times. The V and J genes are TRBV7-9 and TRBJ2-2; perhaps TRBD1 as D (6 bases). The V gene lost 1 base and the J gene lost 5 bases, with 23 bases spanning the gap. Per germline, CDR1 SEHNR and CDR2 FQNEAQ (reference sequence). The CDR3 totals 19 residues. Here the CDR3 DNA reads TGTGCCAGCAGCTTAGGTCCGACAGGCACCCGATCGCCAACCGGGGAGCTGTTTTTT. As protein: CASSLGPTGTRSPTGELFF.

This clonotype came up many times. The chain joins TRBV7-2 to TRBJ2-7, with 11 bases that match TRBD1. This CDR3 spans 14 amino acids. CDR1 is SGHTA, CDR2 FQGNSA, per germline. V was pared by 5 bases and J by 6 bases, with 6 bases of the junction left unmatched. As DNA, the CDR3 is TGTGCCAGCAGCCAAGGACAGGGGGCGAGCGAGCAGTACTTC. Amino acid sequence: CASSQGQGASEQYF.

V usage is TRBV29-1 and J usage is TRBJ2-7, with a possible D match to TRBD2 (6 bases). Per the germline V gene, CDR1 is SQVTM and CDR2 is ANQGSEA. Deletions cut 6 bases from V and 4 bases from J, with 25 bases between. This CDR3 is built from 16 residues. The CDR3, as DNA: TGCAGCGTGAGCCCTCTGGAGGGAGGAAATATTTACGAGCAGTACTTC. Translating it yields CSVSPLEGGNIYEQYF.

This chain uses TRBV9 with TRBJ2-3; TRBD1 aligns across 7 bases. V was pared by 0 bases and J by 3 bases, with 7 bases of the junction left unmatched. CDR1 is SGDLS, CDR2 YYNGEE, per germline. This CDR3 contains 16 residues. CDR3: CASSVAGTVFTDTQYF. CDR3 DNA: TGTGCCAGCAGCGTAGCCGGGACAGTTTTTACAGATACGCAGTATTTT. The full variable domain, rest sourced from reference TRBV9 and TRBJ2-3, is DSGVTQTPKHLITATGQRVTLRCSPRSGDLSVYWYQQSLDQGLQFLIQYYNGEERAKGNILERFSAQQFPDLHSELNLSSLELGDSALYFCASSVAGTVFTDTQYFGPGTRLTVL.

This clonotype was counted only a few times. The chain's CDR3 is CASSVPRGQTSMNTEAFF. The CDR3 DNA is TGTGCCAGCAGTGTACCTCGGGGACAGACTTCGATGAACACTGAAGCTTTCTTT. This chain links TRBV2 with TRBJ1-1; TRBD1 aligns across 7 bases. Germline V gives CDR1 SNHLY, CDR2 FYNNEI. V lost 4 bases and J lost 0; bases outside the gene matches: 14. The CDR3 is 18 residues long.

By share, this clonotype counts as large (0.1 to 1%). The genes are TRBV7-9 and TRBJ2-1; 12 bases are shared with TRBD2. The J segment lost 2 bases and the V segment lost 6 bases, leaving 11 bases of the junction unmatched. Germline V gives CDR1 SEHNR, CDR2 FQNEAQ (reference sequence). CDR3 length equals 18 residues. CDR3 nucleotide sequence: TGTGCCAGCAGTTTTGGAGGACTAGCGGGGATAACCTACAATGAGCAGTTCTTC. Its protein product is CASSFGGLAGITYNEQFF.

As concerns this clonotype: With a much larger clone just one base away, this may be a read error. This sequence joins TRBV4-1 and TRBJ2-3, with D uncertain. This CDR3 region has 12 residues. The V gene lost 1 base and the J gene lost 5 bases, with 4 bases spanning the gap. Germline V gene data show CDR1 as MGHRA and CDR2 as YSYEKL. The CDR3 DNA follows: TGCGCCAGCAGCCAAGCTGGAGATACGCAGTATTTT. It translates to CASSQAGDTQYF.

In this sample, this clonotype turned up a few times. The CDR3, as DNA: TGCAGTGCTAGAGATCATTCCACCCTGGACCCAAGCTCCTACAATGAGCAGTTCTTC. This gives the protein CSARDHSTLDPSSYNEQFF. The genes are TRBV20-1 and TRBJ2-1; no firm D call. The CDR3 is made up of 19 amino acids. Trimming removed 0 bases at V and 0 bases at J, with 21 bases between. Germline V gene data show CDR1 as DFQATT and CDR2 as SNEGSKA (reference sequence).

This clonotype has ten or more counts. The chain uses TRBV7-9 and TRBJ1-1, with a possible D match to TRBD1 (5 bases). Germline assignment: CDR1 SEHNR and CDR2 FQNEAQ (reference sequence). Trimming cost V 6 bases and J 6 bases, with 14 bases left between them. CDR3 length: 13 amino acids. CDR3 region: CASSPGGEAEAFF. Written as DNA, the CDR3 is TGTGCCAGCAGTCCGGGGGGAGAGGCTGAAGCTTTCTTT.

This clonotype was detected only a few times. The V and J genes are TRBV11-2 and TRBJ2-2, with 9 bases fitting TRBD1. The CDR3 is 16 amino acids. The germline V gene has CDR1 SGHAT and CDR2 FQNNGV. Trimming at V came to 6 bases and at J to 4 bases, leaving 9 bases not matched to a gene. DNA for the CDR3: TGTGCCAGCAGTACTACCGGGACAGGGCCCACCGGGGAGCTGTTTTTT. Its translation is CASSTTGTGPTGELFF.

The genes are TRBV6-5 and TRBJ2-3; possibly TRBD1 or TRBD2 for D (5 bases each). CDR3 length: 13 residues. V was clipped by 2 bases and J by 3 bases, with 6 bases between them. CDR1 and CDR2 (germline): MNHEY, SVGAGI. The CDR3: CASSYGGTDTQYF. The DNA for the CDR3 is TGTGCCAGCAGTTACGGGGGTACAGATACGCAGTATTTT.

Many counts were recorded for this clonotype. The CDR3: CSSKWWDREGYGYTF. The CDR3 nucleotides are TGCAGCTCTAAGTGGTGGGACAGGGAAGGCTATGGCTACACCTTC. This chain joins TRBV20-1 and TRBJ1-2; TRBD1 matches 9 bases. Per the germline V gene, CDR1 is DFQATT and CDR2 is SNEGSKA (reference sequence). The CDR3 totals 15 residues.

V gene TRBV12-3 or TRBV12-4 combines with J gene TRBJ2-3; D not resolved. Trimming removed 3 bases at V and 1 base at J, with 5 bases between. The CDR3 runs 13 residues. Here the CDR3 DNA reads TGTGCCAGCAGTTTTGCACGCACAGATACGCAGTATTTT. This translates into CASSFARTDTQYF.

V is TRBV20-1 and J is TRBJ2-7, with a tentative D call TRBD2 (6 bases). Germline CDR1 is DFQATT and CDR2 is SNEGSKA (reference sequence). Trimming removed 8 bases at V and 0 bases at J, with 14 bases between. This CDR3 is 13 amino acids long. The CDR3 nucleotides read TGCAGTACGGGACTGCCAAGCTCCTACGAGCAGTACTTC. The encoded protein is CSTGLPSSYEQYF.

This clonotype occurred a few times. CDR3 coding DNA: TGTGCCAGCAGTGGAGGAAATCAGCCCCAGCATTTT. Protein sequence: CASSGGNQPQHF. The V and J genes are TRBV28 and TRBJ1-5; D gene uncertain. The CDR3 extends over 12 amino acids. The V gene lost 5 bases and the J gene lost 4 bases, with 6 bases spanning the gap. The germline CDR1 and CDR2 sequences are MDHEN and SYDVKM.

This rearrangement joins TRBV20-1 to TRBJ2-7; D may be TRBD2 (6 bases). This CDR3 comprises 14 residues. Germline assignment: CDR1 DFQATT and CDR2 SNEGSKA (reference sequence). V was shortened by 6 bases and J by 0 bases, with 15 bases between the two germline ends. CDR3 sequence (DNA): TGCAGTGCGATACGGGCGGGGAGCTCCTACGAGCAGTACTTC. Residues: CSAIRAGSSYEQYF.

The chain has TRBV9 and TRBJ2-7; TRBD1 agrees at 8 bases. The germline V gene has CDR1 SGDLS and CDR2 YYNGEE. The CDR3 runs to 14 residues. J was trimmed by 6 bases and V by 4 bases; bases with no gene match: 9. CDR3 bases: TGTGCCAGCAGCCCCCGGACAGGGTTCAGCGAGCAGTACTTC. Translated, it gives CASSPRTGFSEQYF.

This clonotype has a count of ten or more. This chain connects TRBV7-2 to TRBJ2-7; 7 positions agree with TRBD1. CDR1 is SGHTA and CDR2 is FQGNSA in the germline V gene. This CDR3 comprises 14 residues. The ends lost 0 bases at V and 3 bases at J; junction bases unmatched: 2. Here the CDR3 DNA reads TGTGCCAGCAGCTTAGCGGCAGGGGGCTACGAGCAGTACTTC. Protein: CASSLAAGGYEQYF.

This clonotype was recorded a few times. This chain connects TRBV20-1 to TRBJ2-7; 8 bases line up with TRBD2. The V gene's germline CDR1 is DFQATT and CDR2 SNEGSKA (reference sequence). CDR3 length: 15 amino acids. V was pared by 6 bases and J by 6 bases, with 16 bases of the junction left unmatched. The CDR3 DNA reads as TGCAGTGCCCTCCCTGTCCTAGCGGGTAATCTCGAGCAGTACTTC. Its translation is CSALPVLAGNLEQYF.

Only a few counts were recorded for this clonotype. The chain recombines TRBV12-3 or TRBV12-4 with TRBJ1-3, with 11 bases lining up with TRBD1. CDR3 length: 19 residues. The V segment lost 7 bases and the J segment 3 bases; nucleotides outside the gene matches: 17. CDR3 bases: TGTGCCAGCAACCTCTTACCTCCCGGGACAGGGGGTATTGGAAACACCATATATTTT. It yields the protein CASNLLPPGTGGIGNTIYF.

This clonotype was picked up many times. The rearrangement uses TRBV7-9 and TRBJ2-7; the D gene is possibly TRBD2 (5 bases). The CDR3 runs 14 residues. Per the germline V gene, CDR1 is SEHNR and CDR2 is FQNEAQ (reference sequence). The V gene lost 3 bases and the J gene lost 3 bases, with 12 bases spanning the gap. DNA of the CDR3: TGTGCCAGCAGCTTGCCTCTTACTAGCTACGAGCAGTACTTC. Translation: CASSLPLTSYEQYF.

This clonotype was counted between two and nine times. V gene TRBV3-1 combines with J gene TRBJ2-3; D could derive from TRBD1 or TRBD2 (5 bases each). CDR1 and CDR2 (germline): LGHDT, YNNKEL (reference sequence). The CDR3 has 13 residues. V gave up 3 bases and J gave up 1 base, with 5 bases separating them. DNA for the CDR3: TGTGCCAGCAGCCAGGGGGGCACAGATACGCAGTATTTT. Its translation is CASSQGGTDTQYF.

This clonotype was recorded many times. The J gene is TRBJ2-7, the V gene TRBV2; D ambiguous. Germline V lookup: CDR1 SNHLY, CDR2 FYNNEI. The CDR3 extends over 11 amino acids. Trimming removed 8 bases at V and 5 bases at J, with 10 bases between. The CDR3 nucleotides are TGTGCCAGCCACTCGGGTCACGAGCAGTACTTC. Its protein product is CASHSGHEQYF.

By sample fraction, this clonotype is medium-sized. The chain is built from TRBV6-1 and TRBJ2-3; tentative D call: TRBD2 (5 bases). Per germline, CDR1 MNHNS and CDR2 SASEGT. Deletions cut 6 bases from V and 2 bases from J, with 12 bases between. The CDR3 consists of 14 residues. The CDR3 sequence is CASRPRGFTDTQYF. The CDR3 DNA follows: TGTGCCAGCAGACCACGGGGTTTCACAGATACGCAGTATTTT.

This clonotype came up many times. This sequence joins TRBV7-6 and TRBJ2-1; D may be TRBD2 (6 bases). The CDR3 is made up of 17 amino acids. Per germline, CDR1 SGHVS and CDR2 FNYEAQ. Trimming took 0 bases from V and 0 from J, leaving 12 bases between them. The DNA of the CDR3 is TGTGCCAGCAGCTTAGCTAGCGGAGGTTCCTCCTACAATGAGCAGTTCTTC. Its protein is CASSLASGGSSYNEQFF.

The V gene is TRBV20-1, the J gene TRBJ2-3, with 10 bases lining up with TRBD2. This CDR3 is 14 amino acids long. Trimming cost V 4 bases and J 3 bases; bases outside gene matches: 4. The germline V gene encodes CDR1 DFQATT and CDR2 SNEGSKA (reference sequence). CDR3 sequence reads: CSANKRGGTDTQYF. The CDR3, as DNA: TGCAGTGCTAATAAGCGGGGGGGGACAGATACGCAGTATTTT.

This clonotype has at least ten counts. This chain connects TRBV6-5 to TRBJ1-1; 11 bases align to TRBD1. The J segment lost 4 bases and the V segment lost 1 base, leaving 2 bases of the junction unmatched. The CDR3 has 15 residues. The V gene's germline CDR1 is MNHEY and CDR2 SVGAGI. As DNA, the CDR3 is TGTGCCAGCAGTTACTGGACAGGGGGCGGCACTGAAGCTTTCTTT. Amino acid sequence: CASSYWTGGGTEAFF.